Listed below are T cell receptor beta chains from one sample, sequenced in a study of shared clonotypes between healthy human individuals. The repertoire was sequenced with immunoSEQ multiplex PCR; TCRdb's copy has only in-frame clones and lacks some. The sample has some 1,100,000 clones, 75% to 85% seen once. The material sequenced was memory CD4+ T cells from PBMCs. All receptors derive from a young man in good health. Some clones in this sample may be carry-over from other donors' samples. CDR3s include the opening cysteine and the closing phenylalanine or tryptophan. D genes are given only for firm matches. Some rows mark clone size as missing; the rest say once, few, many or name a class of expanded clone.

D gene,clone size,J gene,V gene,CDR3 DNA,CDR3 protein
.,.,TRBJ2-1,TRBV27,TGTGCCAGCAGTTTAAGGTGGCCGGGTAGCGTGCCCTACAATGAGCAGTTCTTC,CASSLRWPGSVPYNEQFF
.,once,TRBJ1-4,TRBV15,TGTGCCACCAGCAGAGGGACTAATGAAAAACTGTTTTTT,CATSRGTNEKLFF
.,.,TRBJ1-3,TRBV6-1,TGTGCCAGCAGGGACCTCGGACAGCACGGAAACACCATATATTTT,CASRDLGQHGNTIYF
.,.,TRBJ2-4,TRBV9,TGTGCCAGCTCCCGGGACTCCGGAGCCAAAAACATTCAGTACTTC,CASSRDSGAKNIQYF
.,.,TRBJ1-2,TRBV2,TGTGCCAGCAGTGAACTGGCTGTGAACTATGGCTACACCTTC,CASSELAVNYGYTF
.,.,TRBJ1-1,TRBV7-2,TGTGCCAGCAGCTTCCTGTCTGGCTACACTGAAGCTTTCTTT,CASSFLSGYTEAFF
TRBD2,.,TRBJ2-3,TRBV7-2,TGTGCCAGCAGCCGGACTAGCACCGATGCGGATACGCAGTATTTT,CASSRTSTDADTQYF
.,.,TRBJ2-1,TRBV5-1,TGCGCCAGCAGCGACAATAGGGGAGTTGGGGTATACAATGAGCAGTTCTTC,CASSDNRGVGVYNEQFF
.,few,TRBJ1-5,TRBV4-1,TGCGCCAGCAGCCAGGCGGGGGACGGCGGGCAGCCCCAGCATTTT,CASSQAGDGGQPQHF
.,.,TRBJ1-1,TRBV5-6,TGTGCCAGCAGCTTAATAGCTTCGGGGCCCAAAGCTTTCTTT,CASSLIASGPKAFF
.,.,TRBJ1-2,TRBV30,TGTGCCTGGAGCGGAGGACCCTATGGCTACACCTTC,CAWSGGPYGYTF
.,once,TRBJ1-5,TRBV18,TGTGCCAGCTCAGAGGGCAGGGAAGGGCAGCCCCAGCATTTT,CASSEGREGQPQHF
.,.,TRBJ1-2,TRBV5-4,TGTGCCAGCAGCTCTATTTGGGACCCGGTGGGGTATGGCTACACCTTC,CASSSIWDPVGYGYTF
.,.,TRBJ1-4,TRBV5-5,TGTGCCAGCAGCTTGGAGGGGTCCCACCTCTCTCTAACTAATGAAAAACTGTTTTTT,CASSLEGSHLSLTNEKLFF
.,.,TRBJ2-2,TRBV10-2,TGCGCCAGCAGTGTGAGGGCCGGGGAGCTGTTTTTT,CASSVRAGELFF
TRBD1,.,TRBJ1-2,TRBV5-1,TGCGCCAGCAGCTCCGGGACAGGCGACTATGGCTACACCTTC,CASSSGTGDYGYTF
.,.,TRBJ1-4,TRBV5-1,TGCGCCAGCAGCTTACTCACGGGTGCAACTAATGAAAAACTGTTTTTT,CASSLLTGATNEKLFF
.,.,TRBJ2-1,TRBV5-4,TGTGCCAGCAGCTTGGACTACAATGAGCAGTTCTTC,CASSLDYNEQFF
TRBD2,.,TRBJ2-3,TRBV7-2,TGTGCCAGCAGCTCGGGACTAGCGGGAGTCACAGATACGCAGTATTTT,CASSSGLAGVTDTQYF
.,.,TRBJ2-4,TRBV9,TGTGCCAGCAGCGTAGGGGGGGTAGCCAAAAACATTCAGTACTTC,CASSVGGVAKNIQYF
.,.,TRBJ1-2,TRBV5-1,TGCGCCAGCAGTTGGGGGAACTATGGCTACACCTTC,CASSWGNYGYTF
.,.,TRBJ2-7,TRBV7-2,TGTGCCAGCAGCCTAATAACTACCGAGCAGTACTTC,CASSLITTEQYF